These 24 T cell receptor beta chains share one sample of origin, sequenced in a study of blood T cell repertoires in COVID-19. Assay used: immunoSEQ multiplex PCR; TCRdb lists only in-frame clones, some missing. The repertoire holds under 50,000 clones, 79% seen once, with approximately 23% in the top ten. Material for sequencing was peripheral blood. The receptors stem from a man in his sixties or seventies with acute or convalescent COVID-19.

The DNA of the CDR3 is TGTGCCAGCAGCCACTACCAGGGGAACACCATATATTTT. Its translation: CASSHYQGNTIYF. The V gene is TRBV3-1 (or the pseudogene TRBV3-2), the J gene TRBJ1-3, with D perhaps TRBD1 (6 bases). The germline V and J ends were trimmed by 3 bases and 7 bases, with 10 bases remaining between them. Looked up from germline, CDR1 is LGHDT and CDR2 is YNNKEL (reference sequence). The CDR3 consists of 13 residues.

V usage is TRBV2 and J usage is TRBJ1-3; D remains ambiguous. Trimming shortened V by 2 bases and J by 9 bases, and 17 bases separated the two germline ends. Germline CDR1 and CDR2: SNHLY and FYNNEI. The CDR3 runs 15 residues. CDR3 nucleotide sequence: TGTGCCAGCAGTGAAAGCGCCTTCCCTGGATCCACCATATATTTT. It codes for CASSESAFPGSTIYF. The entire variable domain, with the rest obtained from reference TRBV2 and TRBJ1-3, is as follows: EPEVTQTPSHQVTQMGQEVILRCVPISNHLYFYWYRQILGQKVEFLVSFYNNEISEKSEIFDDQFSVERPDGSNFTLKIRSTKLEDSAMYFCASSESAFPGSTIYFGEGSWLTVV.

This sequence joins TRBV19 and TRBJ2-5; 8 positions agree with TRBD2. The CDR3 extends over 14 amino acids. The V and J ends lost 3 bases and 5 bases, in that order; junction bases with no gene match: 5. Germline V gene sequence: CDR1 LNHDA, CDR2 SQIVND (reference sequence). CDR3 coding DNA: TGTGCCAGTAGTATCACCAGCGGGAGCGAGACCCAGTACTTC. It specifies CASSITSGSETQYF.

This clone has just a few counts. The genes are TRBV7-9 and TRBJ2-7, with D uncertain. V was cut by 5 bases and J by 9 bases, with 11 bases left in between. The germline gives CDR1 SEHNR, CDR2 FQNEAQ (reference sequence). The CDR3 totals 11 residues. CDR3 nucleotides: TGTGCCAGCAGCGCGCTTCGTGGGCAGTACTTC. Protein: CASSALRGQYF.

V is TRBV4-3 and J is TRBJ1-4; 7 nucleotides line up with TRBD1. V was clipped by 4 bases and J by 4 bases; unmatched bases: 6. The CDR3 spans 15 residues. Germline-derived CDR1 and CDR2 are LGHNA and YSLEER. The CDR3 spells CASSPPGQLNEKLFF. The DNA for the CDR3 is TGCGCCAGCAGCCCACCGGGACAGCTTAATGAAAAACTGTTTTTT.

This clone was found once. The chain has TRBV6-4 and TRBJ2-2; the D is unclear. V lost 2 bases and J lost 15, with 19 bases in between. This CDR3 is built from 14 residues. Germline-derived CDR1 and CDR2 are MRHNA and SNTAGT. The CDR3 DNA follows: TGTGCCAGCAGTGACCAGAGTAAGGCAGGCAGGATGTTTTTT. It is translated as CASSDQSKAGRMFF.

The chain joins TRBV6-6 to TRBJ2-7; 7 nucleotides match TRBD2. The germline CDR1 and CDR2 sequences are MNHNY and SVGAGI (reference sequence). This CDR3 has 14 residues. Germline trimming cut 6 bases from V and 0 bases from J; bases unmatched to any gene: 5. This chain's CDR3 is CASRASGSSYEQYF. The CDR3 DNA reads TGTGCCAGCAGGGCTAGCGGTAGCTCCTACGAGCAGTACTTC.

The V and J genes are TRBV7-3 and TRBJ2-1, with TRBD1 as a possible D gene (5 bases). Trimming removed 9 bases at V and 2 bases at J, with 20 bases between. Germline values: CDR1 SGHTA, CDR2 FQGTGA. The CDR3 totals 16 residues. As DNA, the CDR3 is TGTGCCAGTGGGGCTGGATTGAGCCCCCCCTACAATGAGCAGTTCTTC. It is translated as CASGAGLSPPYNEQFF. The entire variable domain, with the rest obtained from reference TRBV7-3 and TRBJ2-1, is as follows: GAGVSQTPSNKVTEKGKYVELRCDPISGHTALYWYRQSLGQGPEFLIYFQGTGAADDSGLPNDRFFAVRPEGSVSTLKIQRTERGDSAVYLCASGAGLSPPYNEQFFGPGTRLTVL.

This rearrangement joins TRBV7-9 to TRBJ2-1, with unresolved D. This CDR3 spans 13 amino acids. V lost 3 bases and J lost 8, with 11 bases in between. CDR1 and CDR2 (germline): SEHNR, FQNEAQ (reference sequence). The CDR3 DNA follows: TGTGCCAGCAGCTTGCCGACTGTCGATGAGCAGTTCTTC. This encodes CASSLPTVDEQFF.

The genes are TRBV5-1 and TRBJ2-7; a weak D match, TRBD1 (6 bases). This CDR3 is built from 15 residues. Trimming pared 0 bases from V and 2 bases from J, leaving 12 bases between. Per germline, CDR1 SGHRS and CDR2 YFSETQ. DNA of the CDR3: TGCGCCAGCAGCTTGGCCCAGGGGCTTGCCTACGAGCAGTACTTC. Protein: CASSLAQGLAYEQYF.

This clone was counted only a few times. The chain links TRBV27 to TRBJ2-7; TRBD1 agrees at 7 bases. The CDR3 spans 15 residues. Per germline, CDR1 MNHEY and CDR2 SMNVEV (reference sequence). V shed 5 bases and J 3 bases; nucleotides not matched to a gene: 10. The CDR3 DNA reads as TGTGCCAGCAGTCTACTAGAAAGGGGGCTCTACGAGCAGTACTTC. Translated: CASSLLERGLYEQYF.

The V and J genes are TRBV11-3 and TRBJ2-2, with 9 bases identical to TRBD2. Unmatched junction bases numbered 8, after V lost 7 bases and J lost 2 bases. Germline V lookup: CDR1 SGHNT, CDR2 YENEEA. This CDR3 is 16 amino acids long. CDR3 in amino acids: CASTRSSGANTGELFF. The CDR3 DNA reads as TGTGCCAGCACAAGATCTAGCGGGGCTAACACCGGGGAGCTGTTTTTT.

V usage is TRBV6-2 or TRBV6-3 and J usage is TRBJ2-4; 8 positions agree with TRBD1. The CDR3 is 16 residues long. V trimming: 0 bases; J trimming: 7 bases; junction bases outside the gene matches: 8. Germline assignment: CDR1 MNHEY and CDR2 SVGEGT. The CDR3 region has the DNA TGTGCCAGCAGTTACTCTGGACAGGGCGGAACGAACATTCAGTACTTC. Its protein is CASSYSGQGGTNIQYF.

V is TRBV6-5 and J is TRBJ2-3, with TRBD2 matching over 7 bases. The junction had 4 bases not matched to a gene; V was cut back by 1 base and J by 0 bases. Per germline, CDR1 MNHEY and CDR2 SVGAGI. The CDR3 has 16 residues. The CDR3: CASSYWGGWSTDTQYF. The CDR3 nucleotides read TGTGCCAGCAGTTACTGGGGGGGATGGAGCACAGATACGCAGTATTTT.

The chain carries TRBV7-2 and TRBJ2-7, with a tentative D call TRBD1 (5 bases). This CDR3 has 13 residues. The V end lost 5 bases, the J end lost 1 base, and 9 bases lay between the germline ends. CDR1 SGHTA and CDR2 FQGNSA come from the germline V gene. The CDR3 region has the DNA TGTGCCAGCAGCCGACCAGGGTCCTACGAGCAGTACTTC. Its translation is CASSRPGSYEQYF.

The chain has TRBV11-2 and TRBJ1-3; D unresolved. The V gene's germline CDR1 is SGHAT and CDR2 FQNNGV. This CDR3 has 13 residues. Between the trimmed V and J ends, which lost 3 bases and 0 bases, there was a span of 3 bases. CDR3 residues: CASSFLSGNTIYF. CDR3 DNA sequence: TGTGCCAGCAGCTTTCTCTCTGGAAACACCATATATTTT. Full variable domain (remainder filled in from reference TRBV11-2 and TRBJ1-3): EAGVAQSPRYKIIEKRQSVAFWCNPISGHATLYWYQQILGQGPKLLIQFQNNGVVDDSQLPKDRFSAERLKGVDSTLKIQPAKLEDSAVYLCASSFLSGNTIYFGEGSWLTVV.

The V and J genes are TRBV9 and TRBJ2-1; 12 bases are a match to TRBD2. With 0 bases clipped from V and 4 bases from J, the junction kept 8 bases outside the gene matches. The CDR3 loop spans 18 amino acids. Per the germline V gene, CDR1 is SGDLS and CDR2 is YYNGEE. CDR3 DNA: TGTGCCAGCAGCGTAGGGACTAGCGGGGCTCCCTTTTACAATGAGCAGTTCTTC. Translated, it gives CASSVGTSGAPFYNEQFF.

The chain recombines TRBV7-9 with TRBJ2-3, with TRBD2 matching over 7 bases. The CDR3 consists of 13 residues. V gave up 8 bases and J gave up 2 bases; unmatched junction bases: 4. Germline values: CDR1 SEHNR, CDR2 FQNEAQ (reference sequence). The CDR3 here is CASQGLNTDTQYF. DNA for the CDR3: TGTGCCAGCCAGGGACTAAACACAGATACGCAGTATTTT.

V gene TRBV25-1 combines with J gene TRBJ2-7; D unresolved. The CDR3 consists of 14 residues. CDR1 is MGHDK and CDR2 is SYGVNS in the germline V gene. The V gene lost 1 base and the J gene lost 3 bases, with 10 bases spanning the gap. The chain's CDR3 is CASSESGDVYEQYF. As DNA, the CDR3 is TGTGCCAGCAGTGAATCCGGAGACGTCTACGAGCAGTACTTC.

The chain couples TRBV5-4 to TRBJ1-2; 9 bases match TRBD1. The ends lost 4 bases at V and 4 bases at J; junction bases unmatched: 2. The CDR3 has 13 amino acids. Per germline, CDR1 SGHNT and CDR2 YYREEE (reference sequence). The CDR3 nucleotides are TGTGCCAGCAGCCCGACAGGGGGCTATGGCTACACCTTC. Translated, it gives CASSPTGGYGYTF.

This chain links TRBV12-2 with TRBJ1-2; the tabulated D call, TRBD1, remains unverified against the DNA. TRBV12-2 is a known pseudogene. The CDR3 is 12 amino acids. CDR3 in amino acids: CASRLDSYGYTF. The CDR3 bases are TGTGCAAGTCGCTTAGACAGCTATGGCTACACCTTC.

This clone is labeled medium-sized. The rearrangement uses TRBV6-2 or TRBV6-3 and TRBJ2-1; D is unclear. This CDR3 is 13 amino acids long. V was clipped by 2 bases and J by 8 bases, with 10 bases between them. Germline assignment: CDR1 MNHEY and CDR2 SVGEGT. In nucleotides, the CDR3 is TGTGCCAGCAGTTACCTATTTTCCGATGAGCAGTTCTTC. It translates to CASSYLFSDEQFF.

The chain couples TRBV15 to TRBJ2-3; TRBD2 aligns across 10 bases. After removal of 4 bases from V and 0 bases from J, the junction contained 7 bases not matched to a gene. CDR1 and CDR2 from the germline V gene are LNHNV and YYDKDF (reference sequence). The CDR3 runs to 17 residues. The CDR3 DNA sequence: TGTGCCACCAGCACGAGACTAGCGGGCCCTAGCACAGATACGCAGTATTTT. This translates into CATSTRLAGPSTDTQYF.

The rearrangement links TRBV19 to TRBJ2-6, with D possibly matching TRBD1 (5 bases). The V gene lost 5 bases and the J gene lost 4 bases, with 9 bases spanning the gap. There are 14 residues in the CDR3. Germline CDR1 LNHDA, CDR2 SQIVND (reference sequence). The CDR3 nucleotides read TGTGCCAGTAGTTCCGCAGGGGGGGCCAACGTCCTGACTTTC. It yields the protein CASSSAGGANVLTF.